A selection of T cell receptor beta chains follows, all from one sample in a study of blood T cell repertoires in COVID-19. TCRdb's copy holds only in-frame clones and misses some; the assay was immunoSEQ multiplex PCR. The sample has about 240,000 clones; 83% are singletons. The sequenced material came from PBMCs or T cells enriched from blood (not recorded which). The origin of the receptors is a woman aged 35 to 49 who had been exposed to COVID-19. Both conserved end residues are part of each CDR3. D genes are given only for firm matches. Expanded clones get a size class; other rows say once, few or many, or leave the size out.

TRBV18	.	.	TRBJ1-5	CASSGREESQPQHF
TRBV28	once	.	TRBJ2-7	CASSLEIREGFYEQYF
TRBV11-2	.	.	TRBJ1-4	CASSSDGRGNEKLFF
TRBV7-9	.	.	TRBJ1-5	CASSLFPGPQHF
TRBV19	.	TRBD1	TRBJ2-7	CASSIRGQLYEQYF
TRBV4-1	.	.	TRBJ1-1	CASRGGLRGTEAFF
TRBV10-3	.	.	TRBJ1-2	CAISDANRQILYGYTF
TRBV18	few	.	TRBJ1-1	CASSRAQGSTEAFF
TRBV3-1/TRBV3-2	.	.	TRBJ2-1	CASSLQGGSYNEQFF
TRBV11-2	.	TRBD1	TRBJ1-2	CASSPQGQGANYGYTF
TRBV2	.	.	TRBJ1-3	CASGVPRTVGNTIYF
TRBV9	.	TRBD2	TRBJ2-1	CASSGARGGSYNEQFF
TRBV28	.	TRBD1	TRBJ1-1	CASSLRTGETEAFF
TRBV11-2	.	TRBD2	TRBJ2-1	CASSLRRDWGLAGAGEQFF
TRBV2	.	TRBD1	TRBJ1-3	CASSERGQSSGNTIYF
TRBV6-5	.	TRBD1	TRBJ1-4	CASSYQGAVGEKLFF
TRBV6-2/TRBV6-3	.	.	TRBJ1-2	CASSSTRTGGIRDYGYTF
TRBV5-1	.	.	TRBJ1-5	CASSLAFGPNQPQHF
TRBV24-1	.	.	TRBJ2-1	CATSDSLGGDEQFF
TRBV7-9	.	.	TRBJ1-2	CASSLVGLYGYTF
TRBV12-3/TRBV12-4	.	.	TRBJ1-4	CASSEGSGKLFF
TRBV4-2	.	TRBD1	TRBJ2-7	CASSQDVTTGTSYEQYF
TRBV6-5	.	.	TRBJ1-5	CASSPNQVNQPQHF
TRBV3-1/TRBV3-2	.	TRBD1	TRBJ2-7	CASSRSSGTGYGQYF
TRBV5-1	few	TRBD2	TRBJ2-3	CASSAQTSGVLTDTQYF